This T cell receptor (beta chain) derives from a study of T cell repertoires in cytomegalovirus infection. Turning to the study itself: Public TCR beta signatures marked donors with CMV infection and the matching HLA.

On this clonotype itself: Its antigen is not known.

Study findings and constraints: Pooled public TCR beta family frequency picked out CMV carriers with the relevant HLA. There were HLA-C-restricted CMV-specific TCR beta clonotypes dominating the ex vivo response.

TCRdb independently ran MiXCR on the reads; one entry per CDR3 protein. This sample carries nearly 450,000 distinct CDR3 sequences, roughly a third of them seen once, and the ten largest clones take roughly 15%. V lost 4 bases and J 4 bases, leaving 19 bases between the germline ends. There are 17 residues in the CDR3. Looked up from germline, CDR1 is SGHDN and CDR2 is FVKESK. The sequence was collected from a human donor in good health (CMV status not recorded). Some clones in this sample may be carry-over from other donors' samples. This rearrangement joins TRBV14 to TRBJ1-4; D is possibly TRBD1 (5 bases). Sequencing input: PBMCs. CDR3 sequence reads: CASSPPGTLSGNEKLFF. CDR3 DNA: TGTGCCAGCAGCCCCCCTGGGACCCTGAGCGGTAATGAAAAACTGTTTTTT.